This record looks at one T cell receptor beta chain sequence and its context. What it binds is unknown. This record comes from a study of T-cell reconstitution after alpha-beta-depleted transplantation in children. Study outcomes and limitations: Recipient T cells and thymic progenitors that survived gave rise to the high TCRbeta diversity observed at day 60 in some patients. Reportedly, alpha-beta T cells present about two months post-transplant originated from several hundred expanded clones of graft origin. Newly produced T cells mostly accounted for T-cell counts and diversity one year post-transplant.

The V and J ends lost 3 bases and 0 bases respectively, with 14 bases between them. The CDR3 spans 16 residues. Germline CDR1 reads MDHEN; CDR2 reads SYDVKM. The authors prepared the TCRbeta library with unique molecular identifiers. TCRdb processed the PCR reads anew with MiXCR; each CDR3 protein has one entry. The table has 600,000 or so distinct CDR3 sequences, 20% to 25% seen once. Sequencing was performed on PBMCs, mostly from graft donor cells, taken 360 days after TCRalphabeta/CD19-depleted stem cell transplant. The TCR comes from a boy younger than two who had a stem cell transplant for acute myeloid leukemia, so the T cells may come from the graft donor. V is TRBV28 and J is TRBJ2-5; unclear D gene. CDR3 nucleotides: TGTGCCAGCAGTTTTCAAACGGACCGGTACCAAGAGACCCAGTACTTC. Its translation: CASSFQTDRYQETQYF.